The clone carrying this T cell receptor (beta chain) was seen ten or more times. The target antigen is unknown. The data originate from a study of spatial heterogeneity in lung cancer. Study-level information: More beta-chain than alpha-chain sequences were consistently detected. Study findings and constraints: Ubiquitous expanded tumor TCRs surfaced in blood more at resection than they did at follow-up.

Time point noted: blood at routine non-recurrence follow-up after resection. Trimming cost V 1 base and J 2 bases, with 9 bases left between them. Looked up from germline, CDR1 is DFQATT and CDR2 is SNEGSKA (reference sequence). The CDR3 covers 13 residues. MiXCR was run by TCRdb on the 5' RACE reads, yielding one entry per CDR3 protein. The table has 35,000 to 55,000 distinct CDR3 sequences, 10% to 15% seen once. Sequenced here: PBMCs, sampled at follow-up. This sequence originates from a male donor with early-stage non-small cell lung cancer. The genes are TRBV20-1 and TRBJ2-7, with a possible D match to TRBD2 (5 bases). CDR3 protein: CSARGRGTYEQYF. CDR3 sequence (DNA): TGCAGTGCTAGAGGTCGGGGAACCTACGAGCAGTACTTC.